This T cell receptor beta chain came from a study of CD8 T cells in Susac syndrome. Study-wide findings and caveats: Acknowledgment was made by the study that its TCR sequencing and HLA analysis involved a relatively small number of individuals.

In the multiple sclerosis control group, patients were treatment-naive and had stable or active relapsing-remitting disease. Both CD4+ and CD8+ T cells were negatively isolated, and TEMRA cells underwent FACS enrichment. With random hexamers, roughly 0.45 to 1 ug RNA was reverse transcribed. By means of immunoSEQ multiplex PCR, TCR beta CDR3 spanning 54 Vbeta and 13 Jbeta underwent amplification. TCRdb used MiXCR to reprocess the immunoSEQ multiplex PCR reads, holding one entry per CDR3 protein. This table has 170,000 or so distinct CDR3 sequences, 85% to 95% appearing once. The CDR3 is 14 residues long. The V and J ends lost 4 bases and 0 bases respectively, with 9 bases between them. CDR1 is MNHEY and CDR2 is SVGEGT in the germline V gene. Remarks on this clonotype: Its specificity is unknown.

V is TRBV6-2 or TRBV6-3 and J is TRBJ1-1; no clear D. The source material was CD4+ T cells from PBMCs. The sequence came from a human donor with multiple sclerosis. CDR3 in amino acids: CASSSVTVNTEAFF. CDR3 nucleotides: TGTGCCAGCAGTTCAGTCACCGTGAACACTGAAGCTTTCTTT.